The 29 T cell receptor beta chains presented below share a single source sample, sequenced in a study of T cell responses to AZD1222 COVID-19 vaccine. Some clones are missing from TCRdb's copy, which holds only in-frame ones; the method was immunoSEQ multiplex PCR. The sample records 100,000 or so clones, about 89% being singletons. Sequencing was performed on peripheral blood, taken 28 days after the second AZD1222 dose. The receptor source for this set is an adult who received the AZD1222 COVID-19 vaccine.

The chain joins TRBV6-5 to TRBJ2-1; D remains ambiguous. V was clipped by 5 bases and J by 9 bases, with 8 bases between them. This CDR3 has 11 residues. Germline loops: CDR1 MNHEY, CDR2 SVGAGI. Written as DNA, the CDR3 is TGTGCCAGCAGTAACAACATTGAGCAGTTCTTC. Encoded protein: CASSNNIEQFF.

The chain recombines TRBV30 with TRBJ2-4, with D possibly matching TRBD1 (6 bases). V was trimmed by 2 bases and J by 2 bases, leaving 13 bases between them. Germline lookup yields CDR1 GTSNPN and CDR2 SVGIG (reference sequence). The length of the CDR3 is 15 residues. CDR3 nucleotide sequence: TGTGCCTGGAGTCCTACGAGGGGGACCAAAAACATTCAGTACTTC. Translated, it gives CAWSPTRGTKNIQYF.

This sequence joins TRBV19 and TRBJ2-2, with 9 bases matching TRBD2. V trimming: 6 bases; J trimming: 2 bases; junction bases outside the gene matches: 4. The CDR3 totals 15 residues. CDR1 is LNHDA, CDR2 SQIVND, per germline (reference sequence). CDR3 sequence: CASRFLAGNTGELFF. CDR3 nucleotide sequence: TGTGCCAGTAGATTTCTAGCGGGAAACACCGGGGAGCTGTTTTTT. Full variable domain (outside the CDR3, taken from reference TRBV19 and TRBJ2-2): DGGITQSPKYLFRKEGQNVTLSCEQNLNHDAMYWYRQDPGQGLRLIYYSQIVNDFQKGDIAEGYSVSREKKESFPLTVTSAQKNPTAFYLCASRFLAGNTGELFFGEGSRLTVL.

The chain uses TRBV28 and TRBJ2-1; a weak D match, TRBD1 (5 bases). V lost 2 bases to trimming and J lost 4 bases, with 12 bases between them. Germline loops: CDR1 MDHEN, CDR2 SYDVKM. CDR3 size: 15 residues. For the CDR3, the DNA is TGTGCCAGCAGTTTAGGTCAGGGCCAGTACAATGAGCAGTTCTTC. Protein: CASSLGQGQYNEQFF.

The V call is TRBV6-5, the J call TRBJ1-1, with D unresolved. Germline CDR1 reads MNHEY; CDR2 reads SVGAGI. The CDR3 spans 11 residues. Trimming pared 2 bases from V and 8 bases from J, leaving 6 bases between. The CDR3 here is CASSYLAEAFF. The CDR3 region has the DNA TGTGCCAGCAGTTACCTGGCGGAAGCTTTCTTT.

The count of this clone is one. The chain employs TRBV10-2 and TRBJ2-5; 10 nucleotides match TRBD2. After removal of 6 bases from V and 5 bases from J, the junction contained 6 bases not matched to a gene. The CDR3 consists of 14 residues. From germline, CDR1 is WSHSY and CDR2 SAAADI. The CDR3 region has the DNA TGCGCCAGCAGGGAAATAGCGGGAGGTGAGACCCAGTACTTC. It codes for CASREIAGGETQYF.

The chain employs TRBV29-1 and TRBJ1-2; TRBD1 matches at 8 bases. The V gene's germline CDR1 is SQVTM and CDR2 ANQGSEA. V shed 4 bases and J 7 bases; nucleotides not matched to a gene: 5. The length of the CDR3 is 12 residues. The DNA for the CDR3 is TGCAGCGTTGCCCGGACAGGGCCTGGCTACACCTTC. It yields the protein CSVARTGPGYTF. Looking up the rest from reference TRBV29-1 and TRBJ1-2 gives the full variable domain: SAVISQKPSRDICQRGTSLTIQCQVDSQVTMMFWYRQQPGQSLTLIATANQGSEATYESGFVIDKFPISRPNLTFSTLTVSNMSPEDSSIYLCSVARTGPGYTFGSGTRLTVV.

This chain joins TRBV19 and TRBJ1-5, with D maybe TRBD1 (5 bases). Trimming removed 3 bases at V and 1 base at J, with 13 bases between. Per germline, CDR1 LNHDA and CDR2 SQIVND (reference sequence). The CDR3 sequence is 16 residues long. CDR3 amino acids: CASSIGGIWSNQPQHF. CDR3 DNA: TGTGCCAGTAGTATTGGGGGAATTTGGAGCAATCAGCCCCAGCATTTT.

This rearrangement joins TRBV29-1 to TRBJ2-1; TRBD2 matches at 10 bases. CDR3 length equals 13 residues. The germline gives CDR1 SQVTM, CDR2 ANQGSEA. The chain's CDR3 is CSTEREGPGEQFF. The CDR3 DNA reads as TGCAGTACTGAGCGGGAGGGCCCGGGCGAGCAGTTCTTC.

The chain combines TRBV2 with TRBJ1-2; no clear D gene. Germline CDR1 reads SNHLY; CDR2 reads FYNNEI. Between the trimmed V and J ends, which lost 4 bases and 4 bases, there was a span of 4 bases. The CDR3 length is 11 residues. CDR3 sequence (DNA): TGTGCCAGCAGTGGGGGCTATGGCTACACCTTC. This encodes CASSGGYGYTF. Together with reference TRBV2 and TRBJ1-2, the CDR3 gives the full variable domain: EPEVTQTPSHQVTQMGQEVILRCVPISNHLYFYWYRQILGQKVEFLVSFYNNEISEKSEIFDDQFSVERPDGSNFTLKIRSTKLEDSAMYFCASSGGYGYTFGSGTRLTVV.

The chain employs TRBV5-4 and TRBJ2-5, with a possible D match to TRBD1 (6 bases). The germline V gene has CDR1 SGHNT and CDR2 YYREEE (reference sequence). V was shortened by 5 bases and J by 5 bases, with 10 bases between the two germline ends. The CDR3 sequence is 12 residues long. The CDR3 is CASSTGMETQYF. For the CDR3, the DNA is TGTGCCAGCAGTACAGGGATGGAGACCCAGTACTTC.

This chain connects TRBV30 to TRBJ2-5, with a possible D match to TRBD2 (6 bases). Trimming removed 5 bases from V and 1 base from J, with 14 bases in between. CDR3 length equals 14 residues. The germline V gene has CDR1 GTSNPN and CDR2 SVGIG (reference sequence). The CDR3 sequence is CAWEGGGFQETQYF. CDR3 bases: TGTGCCTGGGAGGGTGGGGGGTTCCAAGAGACCCAGTACTTC.

The CDR3 region is CASSSPPPQYEQYF. The CDR3 nucleotides read TGTGCCAGCAGTTCCCCTCCCCCTCAATACGAGCAGTACTTC. The chain recombines TRBV28 with TRBJ2-7; no clear D gene. This CDR3 comprises 14 residues. Trimming pared 4 bases from V and 4 bases from J, leaving 14 bases between. Germline CDR1 and CDR2: MDHEN and SYDVKM. The variable domain in full, completed from reference TRBV28 and TRBJ2-7, reads DVKVTQSSRYLVKRTGEKVFLECVQDMDHENMFWYRQDPGLGLRLIYFSYDVKMKEKGDIPEGYSVSREKKERFSLILESASTNQTSMYLCASSSPPPQYEQYFGPGTRLTVT.

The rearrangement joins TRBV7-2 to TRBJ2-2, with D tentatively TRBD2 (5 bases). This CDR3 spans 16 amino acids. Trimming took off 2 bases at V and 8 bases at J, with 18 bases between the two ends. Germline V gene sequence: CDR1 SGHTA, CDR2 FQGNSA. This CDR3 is CASSLTSGFAPGELFF. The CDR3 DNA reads TGTGCCAGCAGCTTAACATCGGGATTTGCACCGGGGGAGCTGTTTTTT.

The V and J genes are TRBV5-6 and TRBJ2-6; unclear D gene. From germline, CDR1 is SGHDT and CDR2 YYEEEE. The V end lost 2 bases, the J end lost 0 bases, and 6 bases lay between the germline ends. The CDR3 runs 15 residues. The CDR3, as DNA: TGTGCCAGCAGCTTTCGCTTCTCTGGGGCCAACGTCCTGACTTTC. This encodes CASSFRFSGANVLTF.

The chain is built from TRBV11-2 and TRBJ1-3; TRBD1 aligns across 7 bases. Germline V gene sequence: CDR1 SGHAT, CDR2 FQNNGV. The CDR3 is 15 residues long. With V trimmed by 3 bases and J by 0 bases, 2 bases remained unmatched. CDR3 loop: CASSFRQGSGNTIYF. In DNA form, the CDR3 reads TGTGCCAGCAGCTTTCGACAGGGCTCTGGAAACACCATATATTTT. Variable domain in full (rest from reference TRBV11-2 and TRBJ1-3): EAGVAQSPRYKIIEKRQSVAFWCNPISGHATLYWYQQILGQGPKLLIQFQNNGVVDDSQLPKDRFSAERLKGVDSTLKIQPAKLEDSAVYLCASSFRQGSGNTIYFGEGSWLTVV.

CDR3 in amino acids: CATKPGVYNEQFF. CDR3 nucleotides: TGTGCCACCAAGCCCGGTGTTTACAATGAGCAGTTCTTC. The chain uses TRBV2 and TRBJ2-1, with D uncertain. Trimming pared 10 bases from V and 4 bases from J, leaving 14 bases between. Germline V lookup: CDR1 SNHLY, CDR2 FYNNEI. This CDR3 is built from 13 residues. Full variable domain (rest looked up from reference TRBV2 and TRBJ2-1): EPEVTQTPSHQVTQMGQEVILRCVPISNHLYFYWYRQILGQKVEFLVSFYNNEISEKSEIFDDQFSVERPDGSNFTLKIRSTKLEDSAMYFCATKPGVYNEQFFGPGTRLTVL.

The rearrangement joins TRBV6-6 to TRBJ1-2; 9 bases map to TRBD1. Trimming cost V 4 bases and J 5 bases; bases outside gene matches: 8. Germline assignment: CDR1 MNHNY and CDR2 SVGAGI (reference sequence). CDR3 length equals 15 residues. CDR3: CASSSGTGSPYGYTF. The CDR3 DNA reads TGTGCCAGCAGTTCTGGGACAGGGTCCCCTTATGGCTACACCTTC.

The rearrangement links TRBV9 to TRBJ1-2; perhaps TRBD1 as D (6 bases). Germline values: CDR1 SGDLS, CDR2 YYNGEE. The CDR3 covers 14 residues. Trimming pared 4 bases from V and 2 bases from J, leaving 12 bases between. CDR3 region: CASSPHRANYGYTF. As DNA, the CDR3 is TGTGCCAGCAGCCCCCACAGGGCCAACTATGGCTACACCTTC.

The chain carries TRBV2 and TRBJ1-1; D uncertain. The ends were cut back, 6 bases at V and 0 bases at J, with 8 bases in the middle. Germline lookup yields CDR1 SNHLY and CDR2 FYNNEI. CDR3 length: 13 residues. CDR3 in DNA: TGTGCCAGCAGGACTGGCCTGAACACTGAAGCTTTCTTT. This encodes CASRTGLNTEAFF. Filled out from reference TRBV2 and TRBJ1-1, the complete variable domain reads EPEVTQTPSHQVTQMGQEVILRCVPISNHLYFYWYRQILGQKVEFLVSFYNNEISEKSEIFDDQFSVERPDGSNFTLKIRSTKLEDSAMYFCASRTGLNTEAFFGQGTRLTVV.

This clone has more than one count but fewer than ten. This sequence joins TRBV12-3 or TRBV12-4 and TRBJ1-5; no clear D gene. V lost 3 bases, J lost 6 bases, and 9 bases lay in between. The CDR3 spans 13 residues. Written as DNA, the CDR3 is TGTGCCAGCAGTTTGATGGGAGGTCAGCCCCAGCATTTT. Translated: CASSLMGGQPQHF.

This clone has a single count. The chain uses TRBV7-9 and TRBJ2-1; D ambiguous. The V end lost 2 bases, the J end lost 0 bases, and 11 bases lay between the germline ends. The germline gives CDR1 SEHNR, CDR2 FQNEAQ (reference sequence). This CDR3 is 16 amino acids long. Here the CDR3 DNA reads TGTGCCAGCAGCTTACGTCTCATTCGCTCCTACAATGAGCAGTTCTTC. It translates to CASSLRLIRSYNEQFF.

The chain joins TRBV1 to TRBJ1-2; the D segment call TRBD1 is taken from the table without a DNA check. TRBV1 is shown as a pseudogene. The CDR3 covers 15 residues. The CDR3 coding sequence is TGCACCAGCAGCCAAGTCAGGGGTCTAAACTATGGCTACACCTTC. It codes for CTSSQVRGLNYGYTF.

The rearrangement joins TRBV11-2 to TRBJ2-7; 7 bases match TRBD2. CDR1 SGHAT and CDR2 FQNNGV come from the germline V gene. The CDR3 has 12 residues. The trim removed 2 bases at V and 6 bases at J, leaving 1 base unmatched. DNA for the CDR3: TGTGCCAGCAGCTTAAGCGGGGTCGAGCAGTACTTC. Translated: CASSLSGVEQYF. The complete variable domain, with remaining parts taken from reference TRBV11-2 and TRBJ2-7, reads EAGVAQSPRYKIIEKRQSVAFWCNPISGHATLYWYQQILGQGPKLLIQFQNNGVVDDSQLPKDRFSAERLKGVDSTLKIQPAKLEDSAVYLCASSLSGVEQYFGPGTRLTVT.

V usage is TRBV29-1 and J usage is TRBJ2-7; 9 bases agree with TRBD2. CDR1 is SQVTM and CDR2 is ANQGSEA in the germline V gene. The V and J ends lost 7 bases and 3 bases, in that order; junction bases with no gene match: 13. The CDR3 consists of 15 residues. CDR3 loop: CSARGSGRIGYEQYF. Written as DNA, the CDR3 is TGCAGCGCCAGGGGTAGCGGGAGAATTGGCTACGAGCAGTACTTC.

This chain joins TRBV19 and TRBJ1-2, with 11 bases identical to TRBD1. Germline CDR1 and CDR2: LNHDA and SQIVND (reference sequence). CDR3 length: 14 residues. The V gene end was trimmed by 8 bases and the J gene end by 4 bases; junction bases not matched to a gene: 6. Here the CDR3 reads CASQDRGPPYGYTF. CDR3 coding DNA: TGTGCCAGTCAGGACAGGGGGCCCCCCTATGGCTACACCTTC. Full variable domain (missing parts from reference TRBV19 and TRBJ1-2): DGGITQSPKYLFRKEGQNVTLSCEQNLNHDAMYWYRQDPGQGLRLIYYSQIVNDFQKGDIAEGYSVSREKKESFPLTVTSAQKNPTAFYLCASQDRGPPYGYTFGSGTRLTVV.

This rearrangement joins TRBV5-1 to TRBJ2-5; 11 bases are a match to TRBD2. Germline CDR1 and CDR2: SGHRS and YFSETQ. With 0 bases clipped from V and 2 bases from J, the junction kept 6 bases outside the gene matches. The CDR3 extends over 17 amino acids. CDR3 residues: CASSLGLAGMGQETQYF. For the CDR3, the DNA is TGCGCCAGCAGCTTGGGACTAGCGGGGATGGGGCAAGAGACCCAGTACTTC.

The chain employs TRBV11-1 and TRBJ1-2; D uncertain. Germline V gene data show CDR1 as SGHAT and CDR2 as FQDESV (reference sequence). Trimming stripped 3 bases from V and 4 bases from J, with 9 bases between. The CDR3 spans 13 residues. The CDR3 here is CASSFNNLYGYTF. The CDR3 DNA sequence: TGTGCCAGCAGCTTCAACAACCTCTATGGCTACACCTTC.

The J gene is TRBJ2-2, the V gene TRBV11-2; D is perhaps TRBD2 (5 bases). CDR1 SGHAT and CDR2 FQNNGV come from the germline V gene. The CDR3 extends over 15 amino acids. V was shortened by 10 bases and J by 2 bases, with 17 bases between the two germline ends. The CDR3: CATKPVSANTGELFF. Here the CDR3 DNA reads TGTGCCACGAAACCCGTTAGCGCCAACACCGGGGAGCTGTTTTTT.